This entry concerns a single TCR beta chain. The ends lost 5 bases at V and 4 bases at J; junction bases unmatched: 8. From germline, CDR1 is LGHDT and CDR2 YNNKEL (reference sequence). This CDR3 has 16 amino acids. The source of the sample is a study of blood T cell repertoires in COVID-19. The method was immunoSEQ multiplex PCR; TCRdb's version includes in-frame clones alone and lacks a portion of them. The sample shows about 300,000 clones, around 89% of them seen only once. This TCR was sampled from a woman in her twenties or thirties who had recovered from COVID-19. Source material: peripheral blood. This chain joins TRBV3-1 (or the pseudogene TRBV3-2) and TRBJ2-5; 12 nucleotides match TRBD2. The CDR3: CASSIGLAGIAETQYF. The CDR3 nucleotides read TGTGCCAGCAGCATAGGACTAGCGGGGATTGCAGAGACCCAGTACTTC.